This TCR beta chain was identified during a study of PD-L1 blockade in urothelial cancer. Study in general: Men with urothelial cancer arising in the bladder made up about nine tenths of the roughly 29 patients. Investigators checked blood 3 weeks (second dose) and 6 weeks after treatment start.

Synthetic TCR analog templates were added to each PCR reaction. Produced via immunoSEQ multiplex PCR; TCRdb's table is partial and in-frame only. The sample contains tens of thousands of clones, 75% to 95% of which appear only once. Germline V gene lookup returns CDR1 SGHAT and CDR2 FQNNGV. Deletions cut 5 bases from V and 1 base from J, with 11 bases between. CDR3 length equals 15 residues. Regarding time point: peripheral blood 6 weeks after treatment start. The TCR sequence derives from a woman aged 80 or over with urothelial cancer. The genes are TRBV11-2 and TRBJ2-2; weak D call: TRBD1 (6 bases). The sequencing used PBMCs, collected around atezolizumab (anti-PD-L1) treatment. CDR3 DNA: TGTGCCAGCAGCCCCGGGACACTGAACACCGGGGAGCTGTTTTTT. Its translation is CASSPGTLNTGELFF.